Sequencing of this TCR beta chain was carried out in a study of molecular identifiers for immune sequencing clone quantification (dated by TCRdb to between 2017 and 2018). With regard to the full study: For a replicate experiment, RNA from around 20,000 or 99,000 naive CD8 T cells was divided into five aliquots, and four of the five aliquots were sequenced. The study was a methods study using CD8 T cells to benchmark molecular-identifier clustering-based TCR repertoire sequencing (MIDCIRS) and TCR RNA copy counting. The investigation overall reported the following: The naive libraries included spiked-in Jurkat TCR RNA (over nine copies' worth), and this RNA is not part of the donor repertoire. Spiked-in Jurkat TCR RNA equal to a single cell's worth was reported to be detectable even within one million naive CD8 T cells. About 3 recovered TCR RNA copies per cell were obtained by modeling, versus around 10 by digital PCR, implying a capture efficiency of 30% to 35%. Highly expanded clone sizes could be underestimated if identical TCR molecules share a barcode. When barcode sub-clustering was not used, chimeric consensus sequences inflated TCR diversity, with chimeras reaching as high as 47%. In CMV-specific effector cells, clones with more than 20 RNA copies contained over 99% of molecules, whereas in naive cells such clones contained under 1% of molecules.

Preparation of the library involved PCR. TCRdb names Illumina HiSeq 4000 as the instrument used. Preparation of bulk TCR libraries followed a previously described approach, with the TCR primers listed in Table S5. Purification of total RNA was performed with the Qiagen AllPrep DNA/RNA kit. Before analysis, reads from multiple sequencing runs of the same library were pooled. Per the authors' processing: Reads were retained only if their TCR constant sequence matched exactly, and those retained reads were trimmed to 150 nt and grouped according to their 12-nt molecular barcodes. Reads inside each barcode group were sub-clustered using a 15% Levenshtein threshold, and a quality-weighted consensus sequence was constructed for each RNA molecule. Non-functional sequences were discarded, and so were lower-count sequences lying one edit away from another sequence. On the basis of fitting two negative binomial distributions, barcode sub-clusters with fewer than 20% of the maximum read count were discarded. The public sequencing data were trimmed at Q25 with fastp and processed into clonotypes with MiXCR by TCRdb, which kept only in-frame beta chains. Duplicate CDR3 protein sequences are folded into a single record with the most common DNA and genes. The V and J calls were determined by TCRdb, not by the authors. The sample profile shows approximately 63,000 distinct CDR3 sequences; 19% of them were found once. Together, the top ten hold 1.4% to 1.5% of the sample.

This clonotype was seen only a few times. Its target antigen remains unknown. No much larger clonotype is one base removed from it; base qualities were not supplied. Relative to germline, V is 3 bases shorter and J is 4 bases shorter, with 14 bases between their ends. The CDR3 goes from the cysteine to the phenylalanine over 14 residues. Just the 42-base CDR3 DNA is kept, in frame starting at base 1. CDR1 SGHNT and CDR2 YYREEE were looked up in the germline V gene (reference sequence). Libraries of naive CD8 T cells were generated from about 19,000 to 1,100,000 sorted cells, with 10%, 30% or 50% of the purified RNA used. Naive CD8 T cells were FACS-sorted as CD8+CD4-CCR7+CD45RA+ on a BD FACSAria II into RLT Plus buffer. Detection sensitivity was tested by spiking Jurkat RNA equal to over 8 TCR copies' worth into samples containing about 18,000-1,000,000 naive CD8 T cells. Enrichment of CD8 T cells was done with RosetteSep CD8+ T Cell Enrichment Cocktail plus Ficoll-Paque, and ACK red cell lysis came afterward.

Specimen: naive CD8+ T cells from blood, with Jurkat cell RNA spiked in. This sample's cell subset or site label indicates: FACS-sorted CD8+CD4-CCR7+CD45RA+ naive T cells. This clonotype was sampled from a human donor in good health. Some libraries in this study had Jurkat cell RNA spiked in. This chain joins TRBV5-4 to TRBJ2-7; the D gene is perhaps TRBD1, from 6 matching bases. The DNA is TGTGCCAGCAGCTCCCCAGGGGATCATTACGAGCAGTACTTC. This yields the protein CASSSPGDHYEQYF. This CDR3, with the reference TRBV5-4 and TRBJ2-7 proteins standing in past its ends, gives the full variable domain ETGVTQSPTHLIKTRGQQVTLRCSSQSGHNTVSWYQQALGQGPQFIFQYYREEENGRGNFPPRFSGLQFPNYSSELNVNALELDDSALYLCASSSPGDHYEQYFGPGTRLTVT.